These 2 T cell receptor beta chains were all obtained from the same sample, sequenced in a study of blood T cell repertoires in COVID-19 (dated by TCRdb to about 2020). The method was the immunoSEQ multiplex PCR assay. Sourced from immuneACCESS, this table was stored by TCRdb with only in-frame sequences that have V and J called. A share of the clones is absent; for the studies checked, an unresolved V gene accounts for under half, and the remainder has no known explanation. Counted in this sample were 15,000 to 20,000 clones; around 90% of them appeared once. The ten largest clonotypes hold roughly 2.6% of the sample. The sequenced sample consisted of peripheral blood. These receptors originate from a human donor in a cohort sampled during active COVID-19.

The rearrangement joins TRBV12-5 to TRBJ2-3; tentatively, D is TRBD1 (5 bases). Germline V CDR1 and CDR2: LGHNT, FRNRAP. V was cut by 5 bases and J by 4 bases, with 13 bases left in between. CDR3 size: 14 residues. In DNA, the CDR3 is TGTGCTAGTGGTCCAGCAGGGTTCGCAGATACGCAGTATTTT. This sequence encodes CASGPAGFADTQYF.

The chain is built from TRBV5-6 and TRBJ2-1, with TRBD2 matching over 11 bases. The CDR3 sequence is 16 residues long. Trimming took 4 bases from V and 3 from J; bases not matched to a gene: 6. In germline, CDR1 is SGHDT, CDR2 YYEEEE. This CDR3 is CASSALTSGIYNEQFF. CDR3 in DNA: TGTGCCAGCAGCGCATTGACTAGCGGGATCTACAATGAGCAGTTCTTC.